Listed below are T cell receptor beta chains from one sample, sequenced in a study of CD8+ T cells in alopecia areata. Assay used: immunoSEQ multiplex PCR; TCRdb lists only in-frame clones, some missing. Of about 250,000 clones listed, 60% were seen once; the top ten hold around 0.92%. Sequenced material: CD4+ T cells sorted from blood, taken around week 54, from a patient treated with tofacitinib. Receptor source: a human donor with alopecia areata. Both conserved end residues are part of each CDR3. D genes are given only for firm matches. Expanded clones are given a class, and other clones once, few, many or no size at all.

>NA|NA|TRBV9|TRBJ2-1
TGTGCCAGCAGCGTAGTGGCAGGGGGAGGGAATGAGCAGTTCTTC
CASSVVAGGGNEQFF
>TRBD2|NA|TRBV9|TRBJ2-7
TGTGCCAGCAGCGTAGGTGGGACTAGTCACGAGCAGTACTTC
CASSVGGTSHEQYF
>NA|NA|TRBV7-2|TRBJ1-2
TGTGCCAGCAGCTTAGATAGAACAGGGCTTAGGTATGGCTACACCTTC
CASSLDRTGLRYGYTF
>NA|NA|TRBV10-3|TRBJ2-7
TGTGCCATCAGTGGGGCTCAAGGAGGCGAGCAGTACTTC
CAISGAQGGEQYF
>NA|NA|TRBV18|TRBJ2-7
TGTGCCAGCTCACCTCCGGGCCCCGTACTGGGCGAGCAGTACTTC
CASSPPGPVLGEQYF
>NA|NA|TRBV15|TRBJ2-1
TGTGCCACCAGTCGGGGTTTGGAGGCGGGTGAGCAGTTCTTC
CATSRGLEAGEQFF
>NA|NA|TRBV14|TRBJ1-2
TGTGCCAGCAGCCAAGGACAGCTCCTATACTATGGCTACACCTTC
CASSQGQLLYYGYTF
>NA|few|TRBV30|TRBJ1-5
TGTGCCTGGTCCGACAGGTTCAATCAGCCCCAGCATTTT
CAWSDRFNQPQHF
>NA|NA|TRBV29-1|TRBJ2-5
TGCAGCGTTGAAAGGGGATCAGGGGGAGGAGAGACCCAGTACTTC
CSVERGSGGGETQYF
>NA|few|TRBV10-3|TRBJ1-3
TGTGCCATCAGTGAGTCGAGAACACCTGGAAACACCATATATTTT
CAISESRTPGNTIYF
>TRBD1|NA|TRBV5-1|TRBJ1-2
TGCGCCAGCCGCAAACTACAGGGGAACTATGGCTACACCTTC
CASRKLQGNYGYTF
>NA|NA|TRBV2|TRBJ1-2
TGTGCCAGCAGTGCTGTCGGCAGCTATGGCTACACCTTC
CASSAVGSYGYTF
>TRBD1|NA|TRBV19|TRBJ2-3
TGTGCCACAACAGGGGGGACCGCAGATACGCAGTATTTT
CATTGGTADTQYF
>NA|NA|TRBV7-2|TRBJ1-5
TGTGCCAGCAGCCCAACCATTAGCAATCAGCCCCAGCATTTT
CASSPTISNQPQHF
>NA|few|TRBV29-1|TRBJ1-2
TGCAGCGTTGTTGAGACGGGTAACTATGGCTACACCTTC
CSVVETGNYGYTF
>NA|NA|TRBV30|TRBJ1-2
TGTGCCTGGAGTGTACAGGGTCATGGCTACACCTTC
CAWSVQGHGYTF
>TRBD1|NA|TRBV30|TRBJ1-5
TGTGCCTGGGGACAGGGCGAGCGTGCTGATCAGCCCCAGCATTTT
CAWGQGERADQPQHF
>NA|NA|TRBV5-1|TRBJ2-7
TGCGCCAGCAGCTTGGCCTCGGACTCCTACGAGCAGTACTTC
CASSLASDSYEQYF
>NA|NA|TRBV5-1|TRBJ2-7
TGCGCCAGCAGCTTGGGACAATGGGGCTACGAGCAGTACTTC
CASSLGQWGYEQYF
>TRBD1|NA|TRBV15|TRBJ2-5
TGTGCCACCGGACCGGGACAGGGGAATAGAGAGACCCAGTACTTC
CATGPGQGNRETQYF
>TRBD1|few|TRBV2|TRBJ2-2
TGTGCCAGCAGTCCCGGGACAGGGTTGGCCGGGGAGCTGTTTTTT
CASSPGTGLAGELFF
>NA|few|TRBV29-1|TRBJ2-3
TGCAGCGTTGAAGATCTCATGACAGATACGCAGTATTTT
CSVEDLMTDTQYF
>NA|NA|TRBV7-2|TRBJ1-6
TGTGCCAGCAGCTTAGATAGCGGATCACCCCTCCACTTT
CASSLDSGSPLHF
>NA|few|TRBV2|TRBJ1-2
TGTGCCAGCACCCTTCTCAGTACCTATGGCTACACCTTC
CASTLLSTYGYTF
>NA|NA|TRBV30|TRBJ2-7
TGTGCCTGGAGTTACGGGGTTCCCGGCTTGAGCTCCTACGAGCAGTACTTC
CAWSYGVPGLSSYEQYF
>TRBD2|NA|TRBV7-2|TRBJ2-2
TGTGCCAGCAGCTCCAGGGTAGCGGGCACCGGGGAGCTGTTTTTT
CASSSRVAGTGELFF
>NA|NA|TRBV29-1|TRBJ2-7
TGCAGCGTAGCGGGACAGGCGGACTACGAGCAGTACTTC
CSVAGQADYEQYF
>NA|once|TRBV29-1|TRBJ2-2
TGCAGCGTTCGGGACCTGAACACCGGGGAGCTGTTTTTT
CSVRDLNTGELFF
>NA|NA|TRBV9|TRBJ2-3
TGTGCCAGCAGCGTAGTTGTGGCAGATACGCAGTATTTT
CASSVVVADTQYF
>NA|NA|TRBV29-1|TRBJ2-5
TGCAGCGTTGACAGCGCCGAGACCCAGTACTTC
CSVDSAETQYF
>NA|NA|TRBV29-1|TRBJ1-1
TGCAGCGCGCAAGGGTGGAACACTGAAGCTTTCTTT
CSAQGWNTEAFF